This TCR beta chain stems from a study of T cells in localized non-small cell lung cancer. Germline-derived CDR1 and CDR2 are PRHDT and FYEKMQ (reference sequence). Trimming stripped 2 bases from V and 0 bases from J, with 5 bases between. The CDR3 length is 13 residues. Sequenced by immunoSEQ multiplex PCR; TCRdb stores in-frame clones only, minus some. The sample gives around 26,000 clones, around 85% of which show up once; approximately 9.5% is in the top ten. This TCR was sampled from a man between 40 and 70 years old with stage III squamous cell lung carcinoma. Sequenced material: peripheral blood, taken before any cancer treatment. The V and J genes are TRBV13 and TRBJ2-7; D ambiguous. CDR3 bases: TGTGCCAGCAGCTTACAAAGCTCCTACGAGCAGTACGTC. Translated: CASSLQSSYEQYV.